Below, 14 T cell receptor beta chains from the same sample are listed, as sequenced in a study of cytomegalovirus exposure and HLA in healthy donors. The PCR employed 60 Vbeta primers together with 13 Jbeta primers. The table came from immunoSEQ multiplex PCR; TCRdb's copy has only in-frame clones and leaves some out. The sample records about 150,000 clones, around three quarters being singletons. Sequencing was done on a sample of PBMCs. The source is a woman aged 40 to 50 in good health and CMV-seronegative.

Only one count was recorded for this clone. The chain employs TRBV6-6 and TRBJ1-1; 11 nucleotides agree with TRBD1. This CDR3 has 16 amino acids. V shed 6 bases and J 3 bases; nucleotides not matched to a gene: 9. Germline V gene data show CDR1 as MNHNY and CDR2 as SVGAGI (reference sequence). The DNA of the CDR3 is TGTGCCAGCAGGTCCGGGACAGGGGGGTTTTACACTGAAGCTTTCTTT. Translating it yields CASRSGTGGFYTEAFF.

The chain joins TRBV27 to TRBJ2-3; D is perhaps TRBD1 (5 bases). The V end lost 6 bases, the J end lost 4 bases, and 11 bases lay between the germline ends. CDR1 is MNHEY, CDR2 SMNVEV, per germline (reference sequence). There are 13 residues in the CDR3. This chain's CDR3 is CASSHGAPDTQYF. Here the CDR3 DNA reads TGTGCCAGCAGCCATGGGGCCCCAGATACGCAGTATTTT.

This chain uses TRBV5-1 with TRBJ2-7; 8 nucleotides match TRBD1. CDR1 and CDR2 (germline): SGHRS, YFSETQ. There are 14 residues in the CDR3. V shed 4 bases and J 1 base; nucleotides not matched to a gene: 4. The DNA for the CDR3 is TGCGCCAGCAGCCTGAGGGACAGGTCCTACGAGCAGTACTTC. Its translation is CASSLRDRSYEQYF.

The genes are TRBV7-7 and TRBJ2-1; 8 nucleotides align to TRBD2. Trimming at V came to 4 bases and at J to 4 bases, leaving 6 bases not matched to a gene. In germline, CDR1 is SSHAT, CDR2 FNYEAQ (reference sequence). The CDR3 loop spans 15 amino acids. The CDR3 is CASSSTSGPYNEQFF. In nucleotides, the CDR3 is TGTGCCAGCAGCTCAACTAGCGGACCTTACAATGAGCAGTTCTTC.

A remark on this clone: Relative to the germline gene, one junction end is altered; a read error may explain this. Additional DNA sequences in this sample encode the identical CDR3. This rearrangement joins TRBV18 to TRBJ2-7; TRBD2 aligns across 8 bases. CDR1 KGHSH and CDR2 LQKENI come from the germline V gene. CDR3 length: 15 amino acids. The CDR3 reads CASSRSSGSRDEQYF. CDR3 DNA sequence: TGTGCCAGCTCACGCTCCAGCGGGAGTAGGGACGAGCAATACTTC.

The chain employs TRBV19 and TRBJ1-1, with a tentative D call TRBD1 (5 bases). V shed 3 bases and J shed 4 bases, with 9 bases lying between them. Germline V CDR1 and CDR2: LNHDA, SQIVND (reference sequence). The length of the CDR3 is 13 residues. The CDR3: CASSIPGLTEAFF. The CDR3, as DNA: TGTGCCAGTAGTATCCCGGGACTCACTGAAGCTTTCTTT.

CDR3 loop: CASEALAGEGDTQYF. The CDR3, as DNA: TGCGCCAGCGAGGCCCTAGCCGGGGAAGGAGATACGCAGTATTTT. The chain links TRBV5-1 to TRBJ2-3; the D gene is possibly TRBD2 (5 bases). Germline-derived CDR1 and CDR2 are SGHRS and YFSETQ. The V and J ends lost 7 bases and 5 bases respectively, with 20 bases between them. CDR3 length: 15 residues.

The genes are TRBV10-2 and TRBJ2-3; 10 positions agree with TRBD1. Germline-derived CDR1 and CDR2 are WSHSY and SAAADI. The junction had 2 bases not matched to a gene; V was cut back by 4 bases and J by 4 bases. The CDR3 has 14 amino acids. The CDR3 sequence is CASSGQGASDTQYF. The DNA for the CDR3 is TGCGCCAGCAGTGGACAGGGGGCTTCAGATACGCAGTATTTT.

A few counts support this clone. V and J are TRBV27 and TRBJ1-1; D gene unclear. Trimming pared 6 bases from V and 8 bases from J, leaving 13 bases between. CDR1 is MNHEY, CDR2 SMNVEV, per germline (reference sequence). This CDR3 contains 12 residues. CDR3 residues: CASRATSREAFF. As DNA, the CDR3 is TGTGCCAGCAGGGCCACCTCACGAGAAGCTTTCTTT.

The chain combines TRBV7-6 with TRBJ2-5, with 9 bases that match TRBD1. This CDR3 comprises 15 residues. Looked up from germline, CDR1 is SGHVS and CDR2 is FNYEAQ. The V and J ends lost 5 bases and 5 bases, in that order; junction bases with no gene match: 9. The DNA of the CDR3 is TGTGCCAGCAGCCTCGGACAGGGGTCAGTGGAGACCCAGTACTTC. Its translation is CASSLGQGSVETQYF.

For the CDR3, the DNA is TGTGCCAGCTCACCAAGGGCCAGGGGTCTTGGAGAAGCTTTCTTT. Its translation is CASSPRARGLGEAFF. The rearrangement links TRBV18 to TRBJ1-1; TRBD1 is a possible D gene (6 bases). Deletions cut 2 bases from V and 8 bases from J, with 18 bases between. CDR1 is KGHSH and CDR2 is LQKENI in the germline V gene. The CDR3 length is 15 residues.

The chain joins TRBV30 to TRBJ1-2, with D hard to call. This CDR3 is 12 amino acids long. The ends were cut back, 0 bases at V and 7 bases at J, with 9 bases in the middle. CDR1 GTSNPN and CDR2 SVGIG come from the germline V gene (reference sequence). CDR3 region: CAWSVNGVGYTF. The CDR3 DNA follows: TGTGCCTGGAGTGTAAACGGGGTTGGCTACACCTTC. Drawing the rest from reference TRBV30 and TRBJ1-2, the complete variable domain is SQTIHQWPATLVQPVGSPLSLECTVEGTSNPNLYWYRQAAGRGLQLLFYSVGIGQISSEVPQNLSASRPQDRQFILSSKKLLLSDSGFYLCAWSVNGVGYTFGSGTRLTVV.

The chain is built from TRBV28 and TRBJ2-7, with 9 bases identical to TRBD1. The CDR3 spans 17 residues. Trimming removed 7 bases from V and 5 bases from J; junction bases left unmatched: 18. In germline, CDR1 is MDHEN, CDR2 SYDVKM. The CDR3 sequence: CASTPYRGRRFAHEQYF. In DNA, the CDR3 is TGTGCCAGCACCCCTTACAGGGGGCGCAGGTTCGCCCACGAGCAGTACTTC. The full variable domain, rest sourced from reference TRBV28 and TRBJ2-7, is DVKVTQSSRYLVKRTGEKVFLECVQDMDHENMFWYRQDPGLGLRLIYFSYDVKMKEKGDIPEGYSVSREKKERFSLILESASTNQTSMYLCASTPYRGRRFAHEQYFGPGTRLTVT.

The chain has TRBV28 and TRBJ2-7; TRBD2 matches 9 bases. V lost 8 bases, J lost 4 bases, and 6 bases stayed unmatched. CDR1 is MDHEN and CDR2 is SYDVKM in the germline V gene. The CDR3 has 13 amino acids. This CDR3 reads CASRLAVFYEQYF. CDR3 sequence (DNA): TGTGCCAGCCGACTAGCGGTTTTTTACGAGCAGTACTTC.